This TCR beta chain was captured in a study of breast tumors, draining lymph nodes, adjacent tissues. Trimming took off 4 bases at V and 0 bases at J, with 8 bases between the two ends. This CDR3 has 14 residues. CDR1 MDHEN and CDR2 SYDVKM come from the germline V gene. This clonotype was detected ten times or more. Its target is not known. The study's findings and limits: Tumor TCR diversity was below lymph nodes but above nontumor tissue.

Breast cancer patients provided tissue from their axillary draining lymph nodes. TCRdb used MiXCR to reprocess the multiplex PCR reads, holding one entry per CDR3 protein. The sample records about 180,000 distinct CDR3 sequences, roughly a third being singletons. The sample taken for sequencing was axillary lymph node tissue. The sequence derives from a female donor with breast cancer. Some clones in this sample may be carry-over from other donors' samples. The gene calls are TRBV28 and TRBJ2-3; D may be TRBD2 (5 bases). The CDR3 DNA reads as TGTGCCAGCAGTTATCCGGGGAGCACAGATACGCAGTATTTT. This codes for CASSYPGSTDTQYF.